Each of the 29 T cell receptor beta chains below was sequenced from the same sample in a study of blood T cells in healthy people across ages. A second PCR of 7 to 11 cycles used a sample-barcoded 5' primer and a J-beta primer mix. TCRdb re-analysed the 5' RACE reads in MiXCR, keeping a single row per CDR3 protein. The sample consists of 650,000 to 700,000 distinct CDR3 sequences, around 32% of them appearing once. Sequences were obtained from blood. The source is a woman older than 75 in good health.

There are many counts of this clonotype. The V gene is TRBV6-2 or TRBV6-3, the J gene TRBJ1-5, with 9 bases that match TRBD1. Germline CDR1 is MNHEY and CDR2 is SVGEGT. CDR3 length equals 16 residues. V was clipped by 6 bases and J by 2 bases; unmatched bases: 8. CDR3 residues: CASSRPRTGGNQPQHF. The CDR3 DNA follows: TGTGCCAGCAGCCGCCCCCGGACAGGGGGCAATCAGCCCCAGCATTTT.

This clonotype was seen only once. At one boundary the junction diverges from the germline segment, which might be a read error. V and J are TRBV7-9 and TRBJ2-1, with D perhaps given as TRBD1 or TRBD2 (6 bases each). Germline V lookup: CDR1 SEHNR, CDR2 FQNEAQ (reference sequence). This CDR3 is 15 amino acids long. CDR3 nucleotides: TGTGCCAGCTCTCTCCGGGGGCAGGGGCTTGTTGAGCAGTTTTTC. Amino acids: CASSLRGQGLVEQFF.

The gene calls are TRBV5-1 and TRBJ1-2; no reliable D call. V was cut by 6 bases and J by 3 bases, with 15 bases left in between. Germline V CDR1 and CDR2: SGHRS, YFSETQ. CDR3 length: 14 residues. The CDR3: CASNPVLRDYGYTF. In DNA form, the CDR3 reads TGCGCCAGCAACCCGGTGCTCCGGGACTATGGCTACACCTTC.

This clonotype was picked up many times. CDR3 amino acids: CASSLDGEINIQYF. Here the CDR3 DNA reads TGTGCCAGCAGCTTAGATGGAGAGATAAACATTCAGTACTTC. This chain connects TRBV7-2 to TRBJ2-4; no clear D. Germline values: CDR1 SGHTA, CDR2 FQGNSA. V was clipped by 1 base and J by 6 bases, with 10 bases between them. CDR3 length equals 14 residues.

Many counts were recorded for this clonotype. The chain links TRBV15 to TRBJ2-1, with 10 bases fitting TRBD1. The CDR3 is 16 residues long. V trimming: 0 bases; J trimming: 9 bases; junction bases outside the gene matches: 8. Germline V CDR1 and CDR2: LNHNV, YYDKDF (reference sequence). The CDR3 is CATSRDRGQGRSEQFF. As DNA, the CDR3 is TGTGCCACCAGCAGAGATCGGGGACAGGGGAGGAGTGAGCAGTTCTTC.

This clonotype was found many times. The chain uses TRBV5-1 and TRBJ2-1; TRBD1 matches at 8 bases. The V gene's germline CDR1 is SGHRS and CDR2 YFSETQ. This CDR3 spans 15 amino acids. The V segment lost 2 bases and the J segment 5 bases; nucleotides outside the gene matches: 6. For the CDR3, the DNA is TGCGCCAGCAGCTTCCTCCAGGGGGCAAACAATGAGCAGTTCTTC. Protein sequence: CASSFLQGANNEQFF.

There are many counts of this clonotype. The CDR3, as DNA: TGCGCCAGCAGCTTGGAGGCCCATGAAGCTTTCTTT. It encodes CASSLEAHEAFF. This chain joins TRBV5-1 and TRBJ1-1, with D uncertain. The CDR3 contains 12 residues. The ends were cut back, 0 bases at V and 7 bases at J, with 7 bases in the middle. Germline CDR1 SGHRS, CDR2 YFSETQ.

This clonotype was counted many times. The chain links TRBV20-1 to TRBJ2-7; D may be TRBD2 (5 bases). Between the trimmed V and J ends, which lost 5 bases and 3 bases, there was a span of 17 bases. Germline V gene data show CDR1 as DFQATT and CDR2 as SNEGSKA (reference sequence). This CDR3 contains 14 residues. The CDR3 region is CSAFRRSGFYEQYF. In DNA form, the CDR3 reads TGCAGTGCTTTCCGGAGGTCAGGTTTCTACGAGCAGTACTTC.

In this sample, this clonotype turned up many times. J is TRBJ2-7 and V is TRBV7-8; D is perhaps TRBD1 or TRBD2 (6 bases each). Germline CDR1 is SGHVS and CDR2 is FQNEAQ. Trimming removed 0 bases from V and 6 bases from J, with 15 bases in between. CDR3 length: 15 residues. CDR3 sequence reads: CASSLAGGQGIEQYF. For the CDR3, the DNA is TGTGCCAGCAGCTTAGCGGGGGGCCAGGGAATCGAGCAGTACTTC.

This clonotype was recorded only once. This chain connects TRBV12-3 or TRBV12-4 to TRBJ2-3; a possible D gene is TRBD1 (6 bases). The CDR3 covers 12 residues. V was shortened by 6 bases and J by 4 bases, with 8 bases between the two germline ends. The CDR3 DNA reads as TGTGCCAGCAGACAGGGATCAGATACGCAGTATTTT. Its protein product is CASRQGSDTQYF.

This chain connects TRBV5-1 to TRBJ1-1, with D unresolved. Germline V CDR1 and CDR2: SGHRS, YFSETQ. The CDR3 sequence is 16 residues long. V lost 2 bases, J lost 0 bases, and 14 bases lay in between. CDR3 sequence reads: CASSLGPTTMNTEAFF. The CDR3 region has the DNA TGCGCCAGCAGCTTAGGACCCACGACCATGAACACTGAAGCTTTCTTT.

This clonotype has a count of ten or more. The chain couples TRBV5-1 to TRBJ1-2, with 12 bases fitting TRBD1. In germline, CDR1 is SGHRS, CDR2 YFSETQ. The J segment lost 5 bases and the V segment lost 2 bases, leaving 4 bases of the junction unmatched. The length of the CDR3 is 15 residues. The CDR3: CASSFKGQGAYGYTF. CDR3 sequence (DNA): TGCGCCAGCAGCTTTAAGGGACAGGGGGCTTATGGCTACACCTTC.

Comment on this clonotype: A single base separates this from a much larger clone, so it may be a read error. The V call is TRBV4-3, the J call TRBJ2-7, with 10 nucleotides matching TRBD2. The CDR3 length is 18 residues. After removal of 0 bases from V and 12 bases from J, the junction contained 20 bases not matched to a gene. Germline-derived CDR1 and CDR2 are LGHNA and YSLEER. CDR3 coding DNA: TGCGCCAGCAGCCAAGAGCGGGTAGCGGGGGGATTAGGCGAGACCCGGTACTTC. Protein: CASSQERVAGGLGETRYF.

In its sample, this clonotype was seen many times. V usage is TRBV20-1 and J usage is TRBJ2-5; the match to TRBD1 covers 7 bases. The CDR3 is 17 amino acids. V lost 0 bases, J lost 2 bases, and 12 bases stayed unmatched. The V gene's germline CDR1 is DFQATT and CDR2 SNEGSKA (reference sequence). DNA of the CDR3: TGCAGTGCTAGAGAACTCGGGACAGCGAGTTATCAAGAGACCCAGTACTTC. Its translation: CSARELGTASYQETQYF.

There are many counts of this clonotype. CDR3 sequence reads: CASSEAASNSPLHF. The DNA of the CDR3 is TGTGCCAGCAGTGAAGCGGCCAGTAATTCACCCCTCCACTTT. V gene TRBV6-1 combines with J gene TRBJ1-6; no firm D call. The CDR3 runs 14 residues. The germline CDR1 and CDR2 sequences are MNHNS and SASEGT. V was clipped by 0 bases and J by 6 bases, with 6 bases between them.

This clonotype was seen ten or more times. V and J are TRBV5-1 and TRBJ2-7; TRBD2 might be the D (5 bases). Germline lookup yields CDR1 SGHRS and CDR2 YFSETQ. CDR3 length equals 15 residues. The germline V and J ends were trimmed by 4 bases and 4 bases, with 18 bases remaining between them. CDR3 coding DNA: TGCGCCAGCAGCCCCGGGATTCCAAGACGTTACGAGCAGTACTTC. This encodes CASSPGIPRRYEQYF.

The J gene is TRBJ2-1, the V gene TRBV11-3; TRBD2 aligns across 11 bases. The V and J ends lost 5 bases and 3 bases, in that order; junction bases with no gene match: 18. The CDR3 is made up of 20 amino acids. Germline CDR1 reads SGHNT; CDR2 reads YENEEA. This chain's CDR3 is CASSLGTSGPEVGVYNEQFF. The CDR3 DNA follows: TGTGCCAGCAGCCTCGGGACTAGCGGTCCTGAAGTGGGAGTCTACAATGAGCAGTTCTTC.

Details on this clonotype: The junction does not match germline at one end; this may be a read error. The chain joins TRBV3-1 to TRBJ1-2; possibly TRBD1 for D (5 bases). The CDR3 contains 11 residues. Germline V gene data show CDR1 as LGHDT and CDR2 as YNNKEL (reference sequence). The CDR3 sequence is CVSSLGGGYTF. The DNA for the CDR3 is TGTGTCAGCAGCCTCGGGGGAGGCTACACCTTC. Supplemented by reference TRBV3-1 and TRBJ1-2, the full variable domain reads DTAVSQTPKYLVTQMGNDKSIKCEQNLGHDTMYWYKQDSKKFLKIMFSYNNKELIINETVPNRFSPKSPDKAHLNLHINSLELGDSAVYFCVSSLGGGYTFGSGTRLTVV.

This clonotype was detected a few times. V usage is TRBV5-1 and J usage is TRBJ2-1, with TRBD2 identical over 7 bases. This CDR3 has 17 amino acids. Per germline, CDR1 SGHRS and CDR2 YFSETQ. V shed 0 bases, J shed 0 bases, and the junction held 6 bases outside the gene matches. The CDR3, as DNA: TGCGCCAGCAGCTTGGCCTTCCTAGCGGCCTCCTACAATGAGCAGTTCTTC. It specifies CASSLAFLAASYNEQFF.

This clonotype has a single count. This chain links TRBV6-4 with TRBJ2-1; D gene ambiguous. V lost 4 bases to trimming and J lost 9 bases, with 13 bases between them. The CDR3 extends over 13 amino acids. Per germline, CDR1 MRHNA and CDR2 SNTAGT. CDR3 coding DNA: TGTGCCAGCAGTGGAAGTATTACCGGTGAGCAGTTCTTC. It translates to CASSGSITGEQFF.

This clonotype was seen at least ten times. The rearrangement links TRBV6-6 to TRBJ1-1; weak D call: TRBD1 (5 bases). V was trimmed by 5 bases and J by 4 bases, leaving 8 bases between them. This CDR3 comprises 12 residues. In germline, CDR1 is MNHNY, CDR2 SVGAGI (reference sequence). The CDR3 is CASSTGGTEAFF. CDR3 DNA: TGTGCCAGCAGTACAGGAGGCACTGAAGCTTTCTTT.

This clonotype showed up just a few times. J is TRBJ2-5 and V is TRBV5-4; D gene uncertain. The CDR3 loop spans 15 amino acids. V was trimmed by 4 bases and J by 1 base, leaving 14 bases between them. The germline V gene encodes CDR1 SGHNT and CDR2 YYREEE (reference sequence). The CDR3 here is CASSPVAGLQETQYF. CDR3 DNA: TGTGCCAGCAGCCCCGTGGCAGGCCTCCAAGAGACCCAGTACTTC.

The chain recombines TRBV5-1 with TRBJ2-7; 7 bases match TRBD1. Germline CDR1 and CDR2: SGHRS and YFSETQ. This CDR3 spans 15 amino acids. V lost 1 base, J lost 10 bases, and 14 bases stayed unmatched. The CDR3 DNA reads as TGCGCCAGCAGCTTGAACCGGGTACAGGGGAACGGACAGTACTTC. Translated, it gives CASSLNRVQGNGQYF.

This clonotype was detected only a few times. This may come from a read error, since a much larger clone is one base off. J is TRBJ2-2 and V is TRBV5-1; D call uncertain. Germline CDR1 SGHRS, CDR2 YFSETQ. Trimming pared 3 bases from V and 2 bases from J, leaving 8 bases between. The CDR3 extends over 14 amino acids. CDR3 sequence reads: CASSSNRNTGELFF. The CDR3 DNA reads as TGCGCCAGCAGCTCGAACAGAAACACCGGGGAGCTGTTTTTT.

This clonotype turned up a few times. Being one base from a much bigger clone, this may be a read error. J is TRBJ2-5 and V is TRBV10-3; TRBD2 might be the D (6 bases). V was trimmed by 6 bases and J by 5 bases, leaving 13 bases between them. The CDR3 extends over 13 amino acids. In germline, CDR1 is ENHRY, CDR2 SYGVKD. CDR3 loop: CAIRAGWGETQYF. In DNA, the CDR3 is TGTGCCATCAGGGCGGGGTGGGGTGAGACCCAGTACTTC.

This clonotype was picked up many times. The V and J genes are TRBV20-1 and TRBJ2-1; D might be TRBD2 (5 bases). The germline V and J ends were trimmed by 5 bases and 6 bases, with 17 bases remaining between them. Germline V gives CDR1 DFQATT, CDR2 SNEGSKA (reference sequence). The CDR3 covers 14 residues. CDR3 DNA: TGCAGTGCTGACCTTTCGTTAGGGAGCAATGAGCAGTTCTTC. This translates into CSADLSLGSNEQFF.

The chain links TRBV20-1 to TRBJ1-4; TRBD1 is a possible D gene (6 bases). Germline CDR1 reads DFQATT; CDR2 reads SNEGSKA (reference sequence). Deletions cut 6 bases from V and 4 bases from J, with 15 bases between. This CDR3 is built from 14 residues. CDR3 region: CSALGGARNEKLFF. The CDR3 coding sequence is TGCAGTGCCCTGGGGGGGGCACGTAATGAAAAACTGTTTTTT.

The sample holds many counts of this clonotype. V is TRBV10-3 and J is TRBJ2-3, with D unresolved. The CDR3 consists of 15 residues. V lost 3 bases and J lost 4, with 14 bases in between. The V gene's germline CDR1 is ENHRY and CDR2 SYGVKD. The CDR3 spells CAISDKGSRADTQYF. The CDR3, as DNA: TGTGCCATCAGTGATAAGGGAAGTCGGGCAGATACGCAGTATTTT.

This sequence joins TRBV28 and TRBJ1-5, with D possibly matching TRBD1 (6 bases). Germline V gene lookup returns CDR1 MDHEN and CDR2 SYDVKM. The germline V and J ends were trimmed by 2 bases and 5 bases, with 10 bases remaining between them. This CDR3 has 14 amino acids. CDR3 nucleotides: TGTGCCAGCAGTTTAATCGGGGGCCATCAGCCCCAGCATTTT. It encodes CASSLIGGHQPQHF. The variable domain in full, with the rest retrieved from reference TRBV28 and TRBJ1-5, is DVKVTQSSRYLVKRTGEKVFLECVQDMDHENMFWYRQDPGLGLRLIYFSYDVKMKEKGDIPEGYSVSREKKERFSLILESASTNQTSMYLCASSLIGGHQPQHFGDGTRLSIL.